The 6 T cell receptor beta chains in this list originate from one sample, sequenced in a study of T cell changes during pregnancy in multiple sclerosis. The repertoire was sequenced with immunoSEQ multiplex PCR; TCRdb's copy has only in-frame clones and lacks some. The table includes around 68,000 clones, 90% detected once. Specimen: peripheral blood, collected in the third trimester of pregnancy. The source is a female donor with multiple sclerosis, enrolled in a pregnancy study.

This clone was seen once. The V and J genes are TRBV7-2 and TRBJ1-5, with a possible D match to TRBD1 (6 bases). Trimming left V 4 bases short and J 5 bases short, with 12 bases between. Germline CDR1 is SGHTA and CDR2 is FQGNSA. The CDR3 consists of 14 residues. The CDR3 region has the DNA TGTGCCAGCAGCTCACAGGGTGGCGATCAGCCCCAGCATTTT. As protein: CASSSQGGDQPQHF. Full variable domain (outside the CDR3, taken from reference TRBV7-2 and TRBJ1-5): GAGVSQSPSNKVTEKGKDVELRCDPISGHTALYWYRQSLGQGLEFLIYFQGNSAPDKSGLPSDRFSAERTGGSVSTLTIQRTQQEDSAVYLCASSSQGGDQPQHFGDGTRLSIL.

The rearrangement joins TRBV19 to TRBJ2-4, with D maybe TRBD2 (6 bases). The V end lost 5 bases, the J end lost 6 bases, and 14 bases lay between the germline ends. CDR1 LNHDA and CDR2 SQIVND come from the germline V gene (reference sequence). This CDR3 has 14 residues. Written as DNA, the CDR3 is TGTGCCAGTAGTGTTAATCCGGGAGCAAACATTCAGTACTTC. Protein: CASSVNPGANIQYF.

This sequence joins TRBV7-7 and TRBJ2-2; TRBD1 matches at 8 bases. The germline gives CDR1 SSHAT, CDR2 FNYEAQ (reference sequence). The CDR3 runs 14 residues. With 5 bases clipped from V and 6 bases from J, the junction kept 5 bases outside the gene matches. For the CDR3, the DNA is TGTGCCAGCAGCAAAGACAGGGGATCCGGGGAGCTGTTTTTT. This codes for CASSKDRGSGELFF.

The chain joins TRBV7-3 to TRBJ2-1; 8 positions agree with TRBD2. The CDR3 covers 15 residues. Germline V gives CDR1 SGHTA, CDR2 FQGTGA. The ends lost 3 bases at V and 8 bases at J; junction bases unmatched: 9. The chain's CDR3 is CASSFSAGGWDEQFF. The CDR3 region has the DNA TGTGCCAGCAGCTTTTCGGCGGGGGGCTGGGATGAGCAGTTCTTC.

J is TRBJ2-3 and V is TRBV6-5; D is possibly TRBD1 (6 bases). Germline V CDR1 and CDR2: MNHEY, SVGAGI. This CDR3 is built from 14 residues. V was clipped by 6 bases and J by 0 bases, with 10 bases between them. The CDR3 spells CASSWTASTDTQYF. The CDR3 DNA reads as TGTGCCAGCAGCTGGACAGCTAGCACAGATACGCAGTATTTT.

V usage is TRBV27 and J usage is TRBJ2-7; 7 bases fit TRBD1. The CDR3 extends over 14 amino acids. The trim removed 4 bases at V and 0 bases at J, leaving 3 bases unmatched. The V gene's germline CDR1 is MNHEY and CDR2 SMNVEV (reference sequence). CDR3 sequence reads: CASSSTGSSYEQYF. The CDR3 DNA sequence: TGTGCCAGCAGTTCGACAGGGAGCTCCTACGAGCAGTACTTC.